Sequencing of this T cell receptor (beta chain) was carried out in a study of cytomegalovirus exposure and HLA in healthy donors (dated by TCRdb to the late 2010s). At the level of the whole study: An earlier analysis of around 600 of the donors reported 250 to 300 Gb of sequence data and about 100 million unique TCR beta sequences from about 180 million T cells. An earlier analysis of around 580 of the donors used high-throughput TCR beta sequencing to judge whether each TCR beta V gene segment behaved as functional or pseudogenic. Of the 300 to 500 genotyped donors, roughly 80% were placed in the genetic ancestry cluster associated with self-reported Caucasian donors. Genome-wide SNP genotypes for about 65% of the roughly 670 donors were used in a later genetic analysis, which treated that subset as a discovery cohort. In addition to the first cohort of approximately 670 subjects, a separate validation cohort of around 110 different subjects was used. All discovery cohort repertoires had been generated on a single sequencing platform. Alongside the repertoire data, information on donor age, sex, ethnicity and CMV serostatus was compiled. In the later analysis, no new phenotypic data were used to find candidate immune exposures; instead, reliance was placed on TCR beta sequences and their occurrence across donors. HLA typing included class I and class II loci at four-digit resolution. The study profiled the T cell repertoires of under 700 subjects by immunosequencing and related them to cytomegalovirus serostatus. To predict cytomegalovirus infection status, the study combined high-throughput TCR immunosequencing, statistical association of individual TCRs with disease status, and machine learning. On average, roughly 250,000 unique TCR beta nucleotide sequences were sequenced per donor among 350 to 400 genotyped donors of the cohort, with 15% to 20% of those sequences being non-productive. Several DR-DQ haplotypes were treated as single units for association and clustering because of strong linkage in the cohort. The study aimed to test whether cataloging public T cell receptors could reveal signatures of past pathogen exposure. Roughly 300 gigabases of sequencing data and tens of millions of unique TCR sequences were included in an early release covering around 650 HLA-typed donors. A later analysis re-examined previously published TCR beta repertoires from just over 650 donors and added high-resolution HLA genotyping to investigate patterns of TCR occurrence. The number of typed donors differed by locus: about 629-640 for A, B, C, DRB1 and DQB1; approximately 520 for DQA1; 606 for DPA1; and some 470 for DPB1.

Trimming leaves V shorter by 2 bases and J shorter by 2 bases, with the junction holding 5 bases beyond the gene matches. Spanning cysteine to phenylalanine, the CDR3 consists of 16 amino acids. Of the read, only the CDR3 DNA is kept; its 48 bases are in frame from base 1. CDR1 SGHNT and CDR2 YYREEE were looked up in the germline V gene (reference sequence). About this clone itself: Its cognate antigen has yet to be identified. No clone much larger than this one lies a single base away; base qualities are absent.

The protocol used for the library was the immunoSEQ multiplex PCR assay. For the multiplex PCR, a mixture combining 60 forward primers for TCR Vbeta segments and 13 reverse primers for TCR Jbeta segments was used. The CDR3 region of rearranged TCR beta genes was amplified from genomic DNA by a multiplex PCR assay. The Illumina HiSeq System was used to sequence the amplified TCR beta libraries as 87-base-pair reads. As for how the authors treated the data: In a later analysis, tens of millions of unique TCR beta chains were counted across the roughly 610 repertoires, and around 10 million of these chains were shared by at least two donors. Raw reads were error-corrected and collapsed into unique sequences with a nearest-neighbor algorithm that merged closely related sequences to remove PCR and sequencing errors. V, D and J gene segments were assigned by aligning CDR3 sequences to IMGT reference sequences. For a sequence to be retained, a match of at least six nucleotides to both a V gene segment and a J gene segment was required. Rearrangements were classified as productive when the CDR3 lacked stop codons and remained in frame with V and J, and all other rearrangements were classified as non-productive. CDR3 was defined by IMGT convention, running from the second conserved V-encoded cysteine to the conserved J-encoded phenylalanine. In an earlier analysis of just under 600 of the donors, sequences lacking an unambiguous match to a single V gene segment were excluded. An earlier analysis of over 450 of the donors classified V segments as functional when productive rearrangements were above 56.7% and as segregating when the standard deviation between donors was above 5%. A statistical classification framework was built to diagnose cytomegalovirus status from the catalog of TCR beta chain sequences. V and J gene assignment, in a later analysis, came from comparing TCR nucleotide sequences with IMGT/GENE-DB human TR gene sequences. Using the TCRdist pipeline, a later analysis assigned CDR3 sequences along with most-parsimonious VDJ recombination scenarios. In a later analysis, every TCR beta chain was defined by the combination of its CDR3 amino acid sequence and its V-gene family, and reads without a unique V-gene family were dropped. To address suspected cross-contamination and a sequencing artifact, a later analysis removed 592 highly shared, low-generation-probability nucleotide sequences. In a later analysis, a clonal expansion index for each public chain was calculated from normalized within-repertoire ranks of inferred template counts. A later analysis computed generation probabilities with a VDJ recombination model fitted to out-of-frame rearrangements, and checked the results against IGoR. Hypergeometric tests were used in a later analysis to score TCR-TCR, TCR-HLA and TCR-CMV co-occurrence, with a repertoire-size bias correction applied to the TCR pairs. A later analysis estimated false discovery rates by permuting HLA or CMV assignments 20 times. A later analysis grouped co-occurring TCRs with DBSCAN, adding TCRdist sequence similarity when clustering within HLA-allele-positive subsets. Repertoires with fewer than 30,000 or more than 120,000 public chains, plus five repertoires with anomalous nucleotide sharing, were excluded from co-occurrence clustering. TCRdb took over this immuneACCESS table, retaining in-frame rearrangements with V and J assigned. Such tables are incomplete; in checked studies, under half of the missing clones stem from an unresolved V gene, and the remainder is unexplained. V and J calls and clone size are those listed in that table; D and trimming were worked out from the DNA. The sample table contains 100,000 to 150,000 clones; only one count was recorded for roughly 82% of them. The ten largest clones add up to over 9% of the sample.

On the study overall, not on this receptor specifically: Over 15 rarely observed V segments, including chromosome 9 orphons, were excluded from the earlier analysis of several hundred of the donors because counts were too low. Specific HLA alleles were associated with 16,951 TCR beta sequences at a false discovery rate of 0.05 in a later analysis. Several of the top co-occurrence clusters appeared to be linked to parvovirus B19, influenza, CMV and Epstein-Barr virus, according to a later analysis. Some IMGT-functional V segments, including TRBV6-2 and TRBV6-3, could not be told apart with the 87-base-pair reads, so those segments were excluded. A later analysis found that HLA-associated TCR beta chains were more clonally expanded and had lower generation probabilities than equally common non-associated chains. In the study, about 150 TCR beta chains were listed as associated with cytomegalovirus. Because HLA typing was missing for some donors at each locus, association tests included only the typed subset. CMV serostatus was the only immune exposure information available for the cohort. Linkage disequilibrium might explain the correlated functional status among segregating V segments, but an unknown experimental factor could not be excluded. A cluster of highly shared sequence variants was judged likely to represent a technical artifact of the sequencing pipeline. Most CMV-associated TCR beta chains appeared to be HLA-restricted in a later analysis, and the HLA associations seemed to be driven largely by CMV exposure. Most TCR sequences were observed very rarely across donors, whereas some public TCRs were present in many individuals. According to the authors, the approach could potentially be generalized to other disease states and immunological phenotypes. Three of the identified cytomegalovirus-associated TCR beta chains were confirmed in vitro to be specific for cytomegalovirus antigens. A further reported finding was that TCR beta sequences accurately predicted the HLA-A and HLA-B alleles for most subjects in the first cohort. The classifier was reported to diagnose cytomegalovirus status with high specificity and sensitivity in both the original cohort and the validation cohort. Roughly uniform sequencing depth across donors was assumed in presence/absence analyses, although this assumption may not hold. A later genetic analysis associated a missense DCLRE1C variant with V-gene and J-gene trimming of TCR beta chains, and an independent cohort replicated the association. When HLA alleles, especially DR and DQ, strongly co-occurred, attributing TCR associations to individual alleles was difficult. In an earlier analysis of fewer than 750 of the donors, most TCR beta V segments were observed in productive rearrangements about 90% or about 30% of the time, broadly matching IMGT annotations. The cohort was sequenced for TCR beta chains only, and without alpha or paired-chain data the features that could be detected were limited. In a later genetic analysis, fewer N-insertions in productive TCRs were reported among donors in an Asian-associated ancestry cluster than the roughly 710-donor mean. A later analysis found that TCR association rates varied across HLA loci, with DRB1 alleles showing the most associated TCRs and HLA-C alleles the fewest.

The cohort was made up of 666 healthy bone marrow donors. At the time of sampling, every cohort member was nominally healthy, though immune exposures that went unrecorded were likely present. The donor tested CMV seropositive, placing the donor among the approximately 290 seropositive members of the cohort. Each donor provided a peripheral blood sample, and peripheral blood mononuclear cells were used for TCR beta sequencing. Genomic DNA was extracted from the blood cell samples with the Qiagen DNeasy Blood Extraction Kit. The receptor was isolated from a male donor in good health and CMV-seropositive. The sequence is built from TRBV5-4 and TRBJ2-5, with 11 junctional bases fitting TRBD2. The sequencing input was PBMCs. The DNA sequence is as follows: TGTGCCAGCAGCTTAGGGACTAGCGGCGTTCAAGAGACCCAGTACTTC. Translated, it reads CASSLGTSGVQETQYF.